This passage covers 3 T cell receptor beta chains from one sample sequenced in a study of synovial regulatory T cells in juvenile arthritis. Profiled with immunoSEQ multiplex PCR; TCRdb holds only in-frame clones, not every one. The data include 8,000 to 10,000 clones; the top ten clones carry roughly 0.7%. The source material was Treg cells from blood. Subset noted: remaining (HLA-DR-negative) circulating blood Treg cells. Source of these receptors: a donor aged 2-30 years with juvenile idiopathic arthritis.

The chain is built from TRBV6-4 and TRBJ2-4; the D gene TCRdb calls, TRBD2, cannot be checked with no DNA. The CDR3 extends over 14 amino acids. Only the protein sequence is given. Germline CDR1 MRHNA, CDR2 SNTAGT. The CDR3 protein is CASSEAKEWNIQYF.

This chain's CDR3 is CASSALTGAGANVLTF. J is TRBJ2-6 and V is TRBV10-1; TCRdb lists TRBD1, though no DNA is available to test this call. Germline V gene data show CDR1 as WNHNN and CDR2 as SYGVQD (reference sequence). The CDR3 is made up of 16 amino acids. The record lacks a DNA sequence.

The CDR3 loop reads CASSLERGGSYNEQFF. The gene calls are TRBV5-1 and TRBJ2-1; TCRdb designates TRBD2, a call that cannot be tested without DNA. The CDR3 length is 16 residues. There is no recorded DNA. CDR1 and CDR2 (germline): SGHRS, YFSETQ.